The clone carrying this T cell receptor (beta chain) appeared many times. The antigen is not known. This sample is drawn from a study of tumor-infiltrating lymphocytes in glioblastoma multiforme. TCR beta libraries were built from RNA through three nested multiplex PCR rounds using modified ARM-PCR. A C-beta primer primed TCRB cDNA from approximately 550 ng RNA. No unique molecular identifiers were described for these TCRB libraries. TCRdb analysed the multiplex PCR reads with MiXCR anew, one entry per CDR3 protein. The sample lists more than 9,000 distinct CDR3 sequences, 55% to 80% occurring once. Trimming removed 4 bases at V and 1 base at J, with 10 bases between. The CDR3 consists of 13 residues. The germline V gene has CDR1 GTSNPN and CDR2 SVGIG (reference sequence). Study observations and caveats: The T cells in this sample were not sorted into functional subsets.

The rearrangement uses TRBV30 and TRBJ1-1; D is possibly TRBD1 (5 bases). The source of this sequence is a male donor with glioblastoma. The sequenced material came from brain tumor tissue. Here the CDR3 reads CAWTKGSNTEAFF. Here the CDR3 DNA reads TGTGCCTGGACAAAGGGGTCGAACACTGAAGCTTTCTTT.